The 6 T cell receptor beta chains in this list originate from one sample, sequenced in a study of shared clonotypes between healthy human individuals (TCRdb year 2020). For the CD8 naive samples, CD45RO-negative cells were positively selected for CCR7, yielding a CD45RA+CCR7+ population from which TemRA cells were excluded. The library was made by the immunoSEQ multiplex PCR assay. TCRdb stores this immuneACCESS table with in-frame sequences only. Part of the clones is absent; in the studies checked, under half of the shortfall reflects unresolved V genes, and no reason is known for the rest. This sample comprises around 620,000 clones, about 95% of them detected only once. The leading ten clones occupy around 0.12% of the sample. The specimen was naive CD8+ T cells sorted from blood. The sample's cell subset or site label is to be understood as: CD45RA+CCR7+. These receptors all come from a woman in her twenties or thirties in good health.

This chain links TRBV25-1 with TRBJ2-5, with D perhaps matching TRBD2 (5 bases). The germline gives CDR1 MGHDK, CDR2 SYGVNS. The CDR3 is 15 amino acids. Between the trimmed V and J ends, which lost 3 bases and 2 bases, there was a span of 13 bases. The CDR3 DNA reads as TGTGCCAGCAGTGATCTCGTGAGGGTACAAGAGACCCAGTACTTC. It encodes CASSDLVRVQETQYF.

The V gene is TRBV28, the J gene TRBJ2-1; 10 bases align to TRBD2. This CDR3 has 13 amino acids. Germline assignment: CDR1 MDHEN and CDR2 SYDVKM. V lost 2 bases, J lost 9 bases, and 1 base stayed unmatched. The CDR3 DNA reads TGTGCCAGCAGTTTAGCTAGCGGGAGTGAGCAGTTCTTC. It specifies CASSLASGSEQFF.

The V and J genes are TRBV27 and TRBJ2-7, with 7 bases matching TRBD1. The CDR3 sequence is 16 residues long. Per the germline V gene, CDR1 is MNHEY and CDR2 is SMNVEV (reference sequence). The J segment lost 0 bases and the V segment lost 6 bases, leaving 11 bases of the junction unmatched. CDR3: CASRPDRDPSSYEQYF. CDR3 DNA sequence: TGTGCCAGCAGGCCCGACAGGGACCCGAGCTCCTACGAGCAGTACTTC.

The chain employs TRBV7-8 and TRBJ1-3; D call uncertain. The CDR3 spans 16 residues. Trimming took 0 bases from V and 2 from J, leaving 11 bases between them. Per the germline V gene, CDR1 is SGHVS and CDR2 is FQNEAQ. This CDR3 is CASSLAFTETGNTIYF. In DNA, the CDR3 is TGTGCCAGCAGCTTAGCCTTTACGGAAACTGGAAACACCATATATTTT.

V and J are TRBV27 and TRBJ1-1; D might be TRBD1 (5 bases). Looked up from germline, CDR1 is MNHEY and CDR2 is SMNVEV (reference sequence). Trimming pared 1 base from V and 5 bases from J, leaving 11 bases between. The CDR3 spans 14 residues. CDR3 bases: TGTGCCAGCAGTTTATATGGGACGAGGACTGAAGCTTTCTTT. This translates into CASSLYGTRTEAFF.

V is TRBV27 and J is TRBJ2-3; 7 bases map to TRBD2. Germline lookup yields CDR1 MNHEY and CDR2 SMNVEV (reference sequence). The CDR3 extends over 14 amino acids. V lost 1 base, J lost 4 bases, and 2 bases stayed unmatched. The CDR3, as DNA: TGTGCCAGCAGTTTATGGGGGGGATCAGATACGCAGTATTTT. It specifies CASSLWGGSDTQYF.